The 3 T cell receptor beta chains below were found in one sample sequenced in a study of cytomegalovirus exposure and HLA in healthy donors (dated by TCRdb to about 2017). Library prep was done by the immunoSEQ multiplex PCR assay. For the multiplex PCR, a mixture combining 60 forward primers for TCR Vbeta segments and 13 reverse primers for TCR Jbeta segments was used. Held by TCRdb, this immuneACCESS table contains in-frame sequences only and omits some clones. Under half of the omission traces to an unresolved V gene where checked; the cause of the rest is unknown. In this sample the table shows more than 95,000 clones, around 82% of which occur a single time. 3.6% of the sample is held by the ten biggest clonotypes. Sequencing was performed on PBMCs. The receptors were sampled from a woman in her thirties or forties in good health and CMV-seropositive.

The chain has TRBV18 and TRBJ1-5, with D tentatively TRBD1 (5 bases). Trimming left V 5 bases short and J 2 bases short, with 13 bases between. The CDR3 runs to 15 residues. Per the germline V gene, CDR1 is KGHSH and CDR2 is LQKENI. The CDR3 reads CASSTGTGGNQPQHF. CDR3 bases: TGTGCCAGCTCAACCGGGACTGGGGGCAATCAGCCCCAGCATTTT.

The chain links TRBV5-4 to TRBJ2-7, with D uncertain. This CDR3 is built from 13 residues. V lost 4 bases and J lost 3, with 11 bases in between. Germline V gene sequence: CDR1 SGHNT, CDR2 YYREEE (reference sequence). In DNA, the CDR3 is TGTGCCAGCAGCCGCGATAAAATCTACGAGCAGTACTTC. Its protein product is CASSRDKIYEQYF.

This chain uses TRBV19 with TRBJ2-7; 10 bases are a match to TRBD1. V shed 6 bases, J shed 8 bases, and the junction held 10 bases outside the gene matches. The length of the CDR3 is 14 residues. The germline gives CDR1 LNHDA, CDR2 SQIVND (reference sequence). Here the CDR3 reads CASRGSGQGTQQYF. CDR3 nucleotides: TGTGCCAGTAGAGGATCGGGACAGGGGACGCAGCAGTACTTC.